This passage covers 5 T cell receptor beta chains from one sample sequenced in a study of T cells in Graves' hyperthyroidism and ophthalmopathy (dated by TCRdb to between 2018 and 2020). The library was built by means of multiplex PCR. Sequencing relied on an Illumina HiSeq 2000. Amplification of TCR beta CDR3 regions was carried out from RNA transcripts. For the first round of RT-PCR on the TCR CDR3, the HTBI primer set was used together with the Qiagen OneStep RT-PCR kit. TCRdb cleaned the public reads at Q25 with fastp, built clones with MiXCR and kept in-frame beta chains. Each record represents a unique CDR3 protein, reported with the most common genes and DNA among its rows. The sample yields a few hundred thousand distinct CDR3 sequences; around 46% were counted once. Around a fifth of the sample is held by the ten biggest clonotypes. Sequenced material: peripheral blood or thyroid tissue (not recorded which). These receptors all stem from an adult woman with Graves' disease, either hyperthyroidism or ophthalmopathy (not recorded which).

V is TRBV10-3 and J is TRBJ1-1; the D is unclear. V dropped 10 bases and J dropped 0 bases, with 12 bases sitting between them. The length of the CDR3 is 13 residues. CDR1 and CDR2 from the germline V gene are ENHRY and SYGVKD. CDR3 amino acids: CANRQGMNTEAFF. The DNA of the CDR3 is TGTGCCAACCGACAAGGGATGAACACTGAAGCTTTCTTT.

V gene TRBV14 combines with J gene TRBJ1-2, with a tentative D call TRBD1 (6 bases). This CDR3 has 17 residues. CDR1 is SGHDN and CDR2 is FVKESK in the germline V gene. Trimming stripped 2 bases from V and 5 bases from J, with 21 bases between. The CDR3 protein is CASSQRAFSRGVYGYTF. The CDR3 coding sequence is TGTGCCAGCAGCCAAAGAGCTTTTAGCAGGGGAGTATATGGCTACACCTTC.

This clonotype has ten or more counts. This CDR3 is CSARPGLRNTEAFF. The CDR3 DNA sequence: TGCAGTGCAAGACCGGGACTTAGGAACACTGAAGCTTTCTTT. This chain links TRBV20-1 with TRBJ1-1; maybe TRBD1 (5 bases). Germline CDR1 DFQATT, CDR2 SNEGSKA (reference sequence). Trimming took 6 bases from V and 1 from J, leaving 15 bases between them. The CDR3 is 14 amino acids.

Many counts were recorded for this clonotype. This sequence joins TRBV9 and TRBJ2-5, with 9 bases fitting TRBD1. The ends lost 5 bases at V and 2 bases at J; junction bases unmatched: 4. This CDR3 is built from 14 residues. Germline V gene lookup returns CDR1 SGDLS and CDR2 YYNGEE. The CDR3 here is CASSVGTGQETQYF. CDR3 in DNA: TGTGCCAGCAGTGTTGGGACAGGGCAAGAGACCCAGTACTTC. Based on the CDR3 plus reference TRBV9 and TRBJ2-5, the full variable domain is DSGVTQTPKHLITATGQRVTLRCSPRSGDLSVYWYQQSLDQGLQFLIQYYNGEERAKGNILERFSAQQFPDLHSELNLSSLELGDSALYFCASSVGTGQETQYFGPGTRLLVL.

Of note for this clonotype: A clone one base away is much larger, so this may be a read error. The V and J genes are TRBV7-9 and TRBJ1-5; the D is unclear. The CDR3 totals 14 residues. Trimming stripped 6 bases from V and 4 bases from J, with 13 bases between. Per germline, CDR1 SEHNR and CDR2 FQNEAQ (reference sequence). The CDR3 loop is CASRTGIDNQPQHF. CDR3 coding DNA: TGTGCCAGCAGGACCGGGATAGATAATCAGCCCCAGCATTTT.